These T cell receptor beta chains were read from a single sample in a study of cytomegalovirus exposure and HLA in healthy donors. Data came from immunoSEQ multiplex PCR; TCRdb stores just in-frame clones and leaves some out. The profile covers around 200,000 clones, with approximately 82% appearing a single time and roughly 10% taken by the ten largest. Sequencing was done on a sample of PBMCs. The origin of the receptors is a woman aged 45-65 years in good health and CMV-seropositive. CDR3s include the opening cysteine and the closing phenylalanine or tryptophan. Fields, in order: D gene, V gene, clone size, J gene, CDR3 DNA, CDR3 protein. A D gene is named only where the DNA matches it firmly. Expanded clones are given a class, and other clones once, few, many or no size at all.

>-|TRBV5-5|-|TRBJ1-2
TGTGCCAGCAGCCGAAGGGAGGGATCGGATGGCTACACCTTC
CASSRREGSDGYTF
>-|TRBV7-7|-|TRBJ2-3
TGTGCCAGCAGCCCGAGTACAGGGGGGGCAGATACGCAGTATTTT
CASSPSTGGADTQYF
>TRBD2|TRBV7-2|-|TRBJ2-1
TGTGCCAGCAGCCACCGACTAGCGGGATACAATGAGCAGTTCTTC
CASSHRLAGYNEQFF
>-|TRBV15|-|TRBJ2-5
TGTGCCACCAGCAGAGATATGACGGGGGAGACCCAGTACTTC
CATSRDMTGETQYF
>TRBD1|TRBV5-1|-|TRBJ1-1
TGCGCCAGCAGCTCCCCGGACAGGGCGTCCACTGAAGCTTTCTTT
CASSSPDRASTEAFF
>TRBD1|TRBV11-3|-|TRBJ2-7
TGTGCCAGCAGCCCGGGGACAGACTACGAGCAGTACTTC
CASSPGTDYEQYF
>-|TRBV9|-|TRBJ2-5
TGTGCCAGCAGCGTAGCGGGGCAAGAGACCCAGTACTTC
CASSVAGQETQYF
>-|TRBV30|-|TRBJ1-1
TGTGCCACCCGGGGGGGGGTCGCTGAAGCTTTCTTT
CATRGGVAEAFF
>TRBD2|TRBV7-6|few|TRBJ2-1
TGTGCCAGCAGCGAGGGACTATTGAGTGAGCAGTTCTTC
CASSEGLLSEQFF
>-|TRBV6-6|-|TRBJ2-5
TGTGCCAGCAGTTACTCGGGGCAGAGGGAGACCCAGTACTTC
CASSYSGQRETQYF
>-|TRBV4-2|few|TRBJ1-4
TGTGCCAGCAGCCTCGGGGGTGGTGGTGAAAAACTGTTTTTT
CASSLGGGGEKLFF
>-|TRBV5-1|-|TRBJ2-5
TGCGCCAGCAGCGTACAATCCTCAACGGGGATGGCCGCCCGGCAAGAGACCCAGTACTTC
CASSVQSSTGMAARQETQYF
>-|TRBV5-1|-|TRBJ1-1
TGCGCCAGCAGCTTATCAGGAACCATGAACACTGAAGCTTTCTTT
CASSLSGTMNTEAFF
>-|TRBV5-1|-|TRBJ2-4
TGCGCCAGCAGCTTGGCACAGGGCGAGGACATTCAGTACTTC
CASSLAQGEDIQYF
>-|TRBV7-3|once|TRBJ2-1
TGTGCCAGCAGCTCCGGACTTAGCTCCTACAATGAGCAGTTCTTC
CASSSGLSSYNEQFF
>-|TRBV5-4|-|TRBJ2-1
TGTGCCAGCGGAAGGACAGACAGCTCCTACAATGAGCAGTTCTTC
CASGRTDSSYNEQFF
>TRBD1|TRBV4-2|-|TRBJ1-2
TGTGCCAGCAGCCAAGTGGGCCCAGGGGGCAGCAACTATGGCTACACCTTC
CASSQVGPGGSNYGYTF
>TRBD2|TRBV4-2|-|TRBJ2-3
TGTGCCAGCAGCCAAGATCTGGTGCGGGGGAGTGGGACAGATACGCAGTATTTT
CASSQDLVRGSGTDTQYF
>TRBD1|TRBV28|-|TRBJ2-1
TGTGCCAGCAGGATGATACAGGGGAACAATGAGCAGTTCTTC
CASRMIQGNNEQFF
>-|TRBV6-6|-|TRBJ1-1
TGTGCCAGCAGTTACGAGACAGCGAACACTGAAGCTTTCTTT
CASSYETANTEAFF
>-|TRBV9|-|TRBJ1-2
TGTGCCAGCAGCGTAGATGCAGGGATCTATGGCTACACCTTC
CASSVDAGIYGYTF
>-|TRBV9|few|TRBJ2-7
TGTGCCAGCAGCGCGGACACCCTCTACGAGCAGTACTTC
CASSADTLYEQYF
>TRBD2|TRBV19|-|TRBJ2-7
TGTGCCAGTAGCCCCGGGACTAGCGGTATCTACGAGCAGTACTTC
CASSPGTSGIYEQYF
>-|TRBV7-3|-|TRBJ1-1
TGTGCCAGCAGCCTAACTCGGTTAACTGAAGCTTTCTTT
CASSLTRLTEAFF